The T cell receptor beta chain described here comes from a study of blood T cell repertoires in COVID-19. As for the study in general: Specimens from acute and convalescent COVID-19 originated in the United States, Italy and Spain.

TCRdb's copy holds only in-frame clones and misses some; the assay was immunoSEQ multiplex PCR. The sample lists roughly 100,000 clones, over 75% occurring once. Per the germline V gene, CDR1 is SGHRS and CDR2 is YFSETQ. The V segment lost 1 base and the J segment 6 bases; nucleotides outside the gene matches: 12. The CDR3 is 16 amino acids. The clonotype originates from a human donor in a cohort sampled during active or convalescent COVID-19. Sequencing was carried out using peripheral blood. The chain recombines TRBV5-1 with TRBJ2-7; TRBD2 matches 8 bases. CDR3 loop: CASSLLTGGPSIEQYF. The CDR3 region has the DNA TGCGCCAGCAGCTTGCTCACGGGGGGGCCTTCAATCGAGCAGTACTTC.